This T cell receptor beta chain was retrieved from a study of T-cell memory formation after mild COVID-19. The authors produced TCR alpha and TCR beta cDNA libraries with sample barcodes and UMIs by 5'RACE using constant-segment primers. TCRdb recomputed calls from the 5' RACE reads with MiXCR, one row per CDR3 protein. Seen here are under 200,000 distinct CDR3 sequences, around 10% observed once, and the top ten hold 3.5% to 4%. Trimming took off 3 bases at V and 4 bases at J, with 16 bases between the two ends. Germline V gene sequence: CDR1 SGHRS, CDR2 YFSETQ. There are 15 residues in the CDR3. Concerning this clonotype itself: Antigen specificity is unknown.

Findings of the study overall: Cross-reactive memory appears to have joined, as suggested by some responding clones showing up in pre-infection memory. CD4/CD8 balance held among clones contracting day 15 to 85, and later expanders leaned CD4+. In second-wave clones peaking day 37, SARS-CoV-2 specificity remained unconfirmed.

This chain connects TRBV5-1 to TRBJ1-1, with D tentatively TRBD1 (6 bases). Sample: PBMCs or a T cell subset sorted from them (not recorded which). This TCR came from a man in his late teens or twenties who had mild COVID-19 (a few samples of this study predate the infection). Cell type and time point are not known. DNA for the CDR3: TGCGCCAGCAGCTCAGACCCACAGGGTACCACTGAAGCTTTCTTT. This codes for CASSSDPQGTTEAFF.